The TCR beta chain described here comes from a study of T cells in Graves' hyperthyroidism and ophthalmopathy. Study-level findings and limits: Blood shared most expanded thyroid clonotypes above 0.001.

The source material, RNA transcripts, was used to amplify TCR beta CDR3 regions. A set of HTBI primers served as the primers for a first-round RT-PCR of the TCR CDR3. TCRdb re-derived calls from the multiplex PCR reads in MiXCR, one entry per CDR3 protein. The repertoire holds roughly 420,000 distinct CDR3 sequences, with approximately 14% as singletons. Graves' hyperthyroidism was deemed stable given no ophthalmopathy progression within 18 months. The source of the PBMCs was 10 ml of fresh peripheral blood. This clonotype was counted ten times or more. As yet, its antigen is unknown. The CDR3 has 17 amino acids. V dropped 6 bases and J dropped 1; count of bases not matched to a gene: 7. Germline CDR1 reads MDHEN; CDR2 reads SYDVKM.

Specimen: blood. The chain links TRBV28 to TRBJ2-2, with 11 bases fitting TRBD2. The clonotype originates from a woman younger than 35 with Graves' hyperthyroidism. The CDR3 nucleotides are TGTGCCAGCAGCCGCGGGACTAGCGGAAGGAACACCGGGGAGCTGTTTTTT. Amino acid sequence: CASSRGTSGRNTGELFF.